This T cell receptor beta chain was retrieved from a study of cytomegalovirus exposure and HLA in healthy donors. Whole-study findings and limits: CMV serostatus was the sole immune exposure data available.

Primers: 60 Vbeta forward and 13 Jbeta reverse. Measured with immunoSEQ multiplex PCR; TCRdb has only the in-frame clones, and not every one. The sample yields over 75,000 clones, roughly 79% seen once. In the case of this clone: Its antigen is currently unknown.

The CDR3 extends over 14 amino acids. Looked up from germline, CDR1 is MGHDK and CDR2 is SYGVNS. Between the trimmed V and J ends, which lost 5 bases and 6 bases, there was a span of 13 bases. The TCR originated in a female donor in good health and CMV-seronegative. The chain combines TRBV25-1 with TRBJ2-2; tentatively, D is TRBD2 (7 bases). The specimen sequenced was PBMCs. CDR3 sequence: CASSTWGGPGELFF. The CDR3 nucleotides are TGTGCCAGCAGTACGTGGGGGGGCCCCGGGGAGCTGTTTTTT.